This TCR beta chain was captured by sequencing in a study of blood T cell repertoires in COVID-19. Libraries were prepared by immunoSEQ multiplex PCR; TCRdb keeps only in-frame clonotypes and omits some of them. The sample lists under 300,000 clones; 82% were seen once. Trimming cost V 5 bases and J 4 bases; bases outside gene matches: 8. The V gene's germline CDR1 is SGHRS and CDR2 YFSETQ. The CDR3 totals 15 residues. The sequenced sample was peripheral blood. The V and J genes are TRBV5-1 and TRBJ2-2, with TRBD2 matching over 7 bases. This TCR was sampled from a woman of 80 years or more with active or convalescent COVID-19. The DNA of the CDR3 is TGCGCCAGCAGGCCCGCGGGACTAATCACCGGGGAGCTGTTTTTT. Its translation is CASRPAGLITGELFF.